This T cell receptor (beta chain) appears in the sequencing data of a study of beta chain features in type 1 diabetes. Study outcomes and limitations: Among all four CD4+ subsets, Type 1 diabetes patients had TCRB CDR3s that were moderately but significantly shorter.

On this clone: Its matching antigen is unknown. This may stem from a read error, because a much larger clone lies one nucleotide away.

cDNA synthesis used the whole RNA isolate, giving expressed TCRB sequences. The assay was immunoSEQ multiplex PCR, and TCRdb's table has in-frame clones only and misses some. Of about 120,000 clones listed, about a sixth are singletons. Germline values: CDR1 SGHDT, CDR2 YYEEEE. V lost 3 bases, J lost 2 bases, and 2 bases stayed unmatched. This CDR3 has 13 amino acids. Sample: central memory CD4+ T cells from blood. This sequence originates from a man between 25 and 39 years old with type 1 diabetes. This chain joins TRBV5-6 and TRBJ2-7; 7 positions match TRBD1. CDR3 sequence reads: CASSSGQTYEQYF. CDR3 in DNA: TGTGCCAGCAGCTCGGGACAGACCTACGAGCAGTACTTC. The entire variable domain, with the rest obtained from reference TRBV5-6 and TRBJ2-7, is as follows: DAGVTQSPTHLIKTRGQQVTLRCSPKSGHDTVSWYQQALGQGPQFIFQYYEEEERQRGNFPDRFSGHQFPNYSSELNVNALLLGDSALYLCASSSGQTYEQYFGPGTRLTVT.